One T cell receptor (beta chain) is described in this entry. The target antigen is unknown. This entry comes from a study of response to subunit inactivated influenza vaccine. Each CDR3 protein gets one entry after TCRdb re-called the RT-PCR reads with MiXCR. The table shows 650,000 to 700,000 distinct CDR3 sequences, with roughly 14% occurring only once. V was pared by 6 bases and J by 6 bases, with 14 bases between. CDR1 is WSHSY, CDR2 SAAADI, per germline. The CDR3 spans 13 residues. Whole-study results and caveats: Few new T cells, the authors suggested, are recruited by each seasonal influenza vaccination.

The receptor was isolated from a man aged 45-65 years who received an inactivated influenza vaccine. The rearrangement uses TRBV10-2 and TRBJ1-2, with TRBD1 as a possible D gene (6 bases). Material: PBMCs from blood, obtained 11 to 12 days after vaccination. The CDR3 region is CASRQGLVDGYTF. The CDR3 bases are TGCGCCAGCAGACAGGGACTGGTGGATGGCTACACCTTC.